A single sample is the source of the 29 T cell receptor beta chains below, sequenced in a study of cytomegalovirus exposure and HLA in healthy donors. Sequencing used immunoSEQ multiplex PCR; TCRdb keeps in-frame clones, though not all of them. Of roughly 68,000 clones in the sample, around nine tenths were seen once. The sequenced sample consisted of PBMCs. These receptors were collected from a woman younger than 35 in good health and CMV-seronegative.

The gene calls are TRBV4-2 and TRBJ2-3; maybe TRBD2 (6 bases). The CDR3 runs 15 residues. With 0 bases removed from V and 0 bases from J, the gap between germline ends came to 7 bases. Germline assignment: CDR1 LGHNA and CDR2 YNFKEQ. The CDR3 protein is CASSQDAGSTDTQYF. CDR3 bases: TGTGCCAGCAGCCAAGACGCGGGGAGCACAGATACGCAGTATTTT.

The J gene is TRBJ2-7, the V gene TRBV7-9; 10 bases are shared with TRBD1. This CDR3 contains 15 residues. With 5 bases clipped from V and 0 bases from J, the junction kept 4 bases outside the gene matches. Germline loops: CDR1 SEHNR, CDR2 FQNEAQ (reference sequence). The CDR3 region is CASSPRDRGSYEQYF. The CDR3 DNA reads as TGTGCCAGCAGCCCCCGGGACAGGGGCTCCTACGAGCAGTACTTC.

In DNA form, the CDR3 reads TGTGCCAGCAGCGGGGGGGGGATTCTAACCTACAATGAGCAGTTCTTC. Translated, it gives CASSGGGILTYNEQFF. The chain carries TRBV5-4 and TRBJ2-1; 7 nucleotides agree with TRBD2. The CDR3 spans 16 residues. In germline, CDR1 is SGHNT, CDR2 YYREEE (reference sequence). With 4 bases clipped from V and 2 bases from J, the junction kept 9 bases outside the gene matches.

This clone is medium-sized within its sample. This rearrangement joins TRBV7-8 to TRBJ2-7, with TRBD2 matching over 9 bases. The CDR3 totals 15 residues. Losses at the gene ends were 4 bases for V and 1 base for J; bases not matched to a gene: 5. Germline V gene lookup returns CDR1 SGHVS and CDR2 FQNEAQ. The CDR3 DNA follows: TGTGCCAGCAGCTCCCTAGCGGGGTCTTCCTACGAGCAGTACTTC. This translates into CASSSLAGSSYEQYF.

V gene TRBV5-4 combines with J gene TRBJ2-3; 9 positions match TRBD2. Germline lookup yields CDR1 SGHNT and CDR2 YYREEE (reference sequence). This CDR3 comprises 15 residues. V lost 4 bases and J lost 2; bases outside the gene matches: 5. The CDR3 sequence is CASSATSGNTDTQYF. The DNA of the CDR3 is TGTGCCAGCAGCGCGACTAGCGGAAACACAGATACGCAGTATTTT.

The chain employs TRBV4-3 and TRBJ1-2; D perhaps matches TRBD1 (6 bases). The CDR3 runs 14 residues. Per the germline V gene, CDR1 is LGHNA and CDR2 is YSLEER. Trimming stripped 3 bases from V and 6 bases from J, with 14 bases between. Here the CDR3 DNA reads TGCGCCAGCAGCCATGTAGAGGGGGACCATGGCTACACCTTC. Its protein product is CASSHVEGDHGYTF.

The CDR3 coding sequence is TGTGCCAGCAGCTCTTACAGGGGAACTAACTATGGCTACACCTTC. Its translation is CASSSYRGTNYGYTF. V and J are TRBV5-6 and TRBJ1-2; 7 bases map to TRBD1. The length of the CDR3 is 15 residues. Germline V CDR1 and CDR2: SGHDT, YYEEEE. J lost 0 bases, V lost 3 bases, and 5 bases had no gene match.

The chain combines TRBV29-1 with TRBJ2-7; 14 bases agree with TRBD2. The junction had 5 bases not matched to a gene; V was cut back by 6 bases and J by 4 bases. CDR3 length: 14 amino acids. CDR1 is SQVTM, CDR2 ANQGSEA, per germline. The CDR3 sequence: CSVLGLAGVYEQYF. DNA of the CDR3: TGCAGCGTCCTGGGACTAGCGGGAGTGTACGAGCAGTACTTC.

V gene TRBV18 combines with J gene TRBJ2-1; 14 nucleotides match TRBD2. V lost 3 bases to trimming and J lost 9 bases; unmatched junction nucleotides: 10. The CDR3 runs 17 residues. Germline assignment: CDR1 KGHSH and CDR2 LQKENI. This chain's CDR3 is CASSPGQGLAGEGEQFF. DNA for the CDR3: TGTGCCAGCTCACCCGGACAGGGACTAGCGGGAGAAGGTGAGCAGTTCTTC.

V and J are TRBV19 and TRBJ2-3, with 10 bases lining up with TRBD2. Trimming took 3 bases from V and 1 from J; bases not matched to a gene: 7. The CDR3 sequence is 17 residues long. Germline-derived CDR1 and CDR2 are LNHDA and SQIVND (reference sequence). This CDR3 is CASSIRGLAGGTDTQYF. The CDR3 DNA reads TGTGCCAGTAGTATCAGGGGGCTAGCGGGAGGCACAGATACGCAGTATTTT. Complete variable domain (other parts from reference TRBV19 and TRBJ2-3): DGGITQSPKYLFRKEGQNVTLSCEQNLNHDAMYWYRQDPGQGLRLIYYSQIVNDFQKGDIAEGYSVSREKKESFPLTVTSAQKNPTAFYLCASSIRGLAGGTDTQYFGPGTRLTVL.

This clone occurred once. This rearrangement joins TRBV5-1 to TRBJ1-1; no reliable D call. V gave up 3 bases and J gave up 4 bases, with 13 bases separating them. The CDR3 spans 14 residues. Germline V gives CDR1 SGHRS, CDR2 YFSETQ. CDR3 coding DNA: TGCGCCAGCAGCTCTACTATGGTCGGCACTGAAGCTTTCTTT. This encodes CASSSTMVGTEAFF.

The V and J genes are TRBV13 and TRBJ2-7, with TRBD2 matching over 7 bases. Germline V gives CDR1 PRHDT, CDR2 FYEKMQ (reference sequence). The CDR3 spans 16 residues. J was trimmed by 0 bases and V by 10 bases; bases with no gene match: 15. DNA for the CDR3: TGTGCCACCAAGGATCCTAGCGGTACCAGCTCCTACGAGCAGTACTTC. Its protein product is CATKDPSGTSSYEQYF.

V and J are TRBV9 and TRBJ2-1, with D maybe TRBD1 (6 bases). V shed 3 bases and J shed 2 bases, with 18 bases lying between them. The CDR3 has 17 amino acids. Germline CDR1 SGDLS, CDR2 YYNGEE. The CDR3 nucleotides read TGTGCCAGCAGCGCGATTCCAGGGGTGGGGACCTACAATGAGCAGTTCTTC. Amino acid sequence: CASSAIPGVGTYNEQFF.

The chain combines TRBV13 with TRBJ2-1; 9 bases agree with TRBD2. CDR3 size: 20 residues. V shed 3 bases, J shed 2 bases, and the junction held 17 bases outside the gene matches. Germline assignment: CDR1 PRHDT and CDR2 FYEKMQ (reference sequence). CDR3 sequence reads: CASSLYVRGSGRGTYNEQFF. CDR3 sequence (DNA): TGTGCCAGCAGCTTGTACGTCAGGGGTAGCGGGAGAGGAACCTACAATGAGCAGTTCTTC.

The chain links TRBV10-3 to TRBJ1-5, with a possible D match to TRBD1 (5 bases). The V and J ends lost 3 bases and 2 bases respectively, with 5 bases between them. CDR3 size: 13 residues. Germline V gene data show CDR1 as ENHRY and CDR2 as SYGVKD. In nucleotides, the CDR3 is TGTGCCATCAGTGACAGGGGCAATCAGCCCCAGCATTTT. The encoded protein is CAISDRGNQPQHF.

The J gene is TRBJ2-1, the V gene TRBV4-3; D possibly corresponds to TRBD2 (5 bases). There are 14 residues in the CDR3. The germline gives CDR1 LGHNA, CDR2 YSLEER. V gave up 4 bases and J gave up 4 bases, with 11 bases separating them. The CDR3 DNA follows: TGCGCCAGCAGCCGAGGACGGGATTACAATGAGCAGTTCTTC. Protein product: CASSRGRDYNEQFF.

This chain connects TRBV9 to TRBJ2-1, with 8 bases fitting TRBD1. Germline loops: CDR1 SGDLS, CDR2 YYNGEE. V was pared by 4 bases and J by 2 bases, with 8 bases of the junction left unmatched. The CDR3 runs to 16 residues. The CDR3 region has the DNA TGTGCCAGCAGCTCCCGGGACAGGAGGACCTACAATGAGCAGTTCTTC. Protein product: CASSSRDRRTYNEQFF.

CDR3: CATSSLPGQGVNQPQHF. CDR3 DNA: TGTGCCACCAGCAGTCTTCCGGGACAGGGGGTGAATCAGCCCCAGCATTTT. J is TRBJ1-5 and V is TRBV15; 11 nucleotides line up with TRBD1. The CDR3 runs to 17 residues. CDR1 LNHNV and CDR2 YYDKDF come from the germline V gene (reference sequence). The V gene end was trimmed by 3 bases and the J gene end by 4 bases; junction bases not matched to a gene: 8.

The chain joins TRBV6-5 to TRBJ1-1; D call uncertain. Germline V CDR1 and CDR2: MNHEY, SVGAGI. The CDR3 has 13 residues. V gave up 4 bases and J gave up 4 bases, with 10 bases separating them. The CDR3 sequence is CASSLNRGTEAFF. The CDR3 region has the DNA TGTGCCAGCAGTTTGAACCGGGGCACTGAAGCTTTCTTT.

CDR3 sequence reads: CASSLGSRAVSGELFF. CDR3 nucleotides: TGTGCCAGCAGCTTGGGCAGTCGAGCTGTGTCTGGGGAGCTGTTTTTT. The rearrangement joins TRBV7-6 to TRBJ2-2; D is uncertain. The CDR3 covers 16 residues. Germline V lookup: CDR1 SGHVS, CDR2 FNYEAQ. V lost 3 bases to trimming and J lost 8 bases, with 19 bases between them.

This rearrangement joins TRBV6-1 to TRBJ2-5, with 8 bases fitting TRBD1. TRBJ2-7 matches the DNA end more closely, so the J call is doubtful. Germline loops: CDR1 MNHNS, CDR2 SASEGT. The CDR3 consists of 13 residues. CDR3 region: CASGTGIFDEQYF. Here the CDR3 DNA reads TGTGCCAGTGGGACAGGCATTTTCGACGAGCAGTACTTC.

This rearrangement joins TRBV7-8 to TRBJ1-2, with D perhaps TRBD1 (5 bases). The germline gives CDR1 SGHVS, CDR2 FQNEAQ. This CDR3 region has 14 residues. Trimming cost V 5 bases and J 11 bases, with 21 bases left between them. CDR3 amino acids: CASSPRDLLSGYTF. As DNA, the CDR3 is TGTGCCAGCAGCCCGCGGGACCTCCTATCGGGGTACACCTTC.

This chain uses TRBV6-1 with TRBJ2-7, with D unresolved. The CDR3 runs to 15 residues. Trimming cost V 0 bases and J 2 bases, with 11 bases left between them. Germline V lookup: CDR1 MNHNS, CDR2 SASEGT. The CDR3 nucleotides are TGTGCCAGCAGTGAAGCGGCTGGGCAGCCCTACGAGCAGTACTTC. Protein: CASSEAAGQPYEQYF.

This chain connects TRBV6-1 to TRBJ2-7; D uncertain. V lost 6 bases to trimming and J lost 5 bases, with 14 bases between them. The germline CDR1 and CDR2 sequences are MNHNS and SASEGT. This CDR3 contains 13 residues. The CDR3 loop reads CASRPTLTNEQYF. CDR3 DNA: TGTGCCAGCAGGCCGACTCTTACCAACGAGCAGTACTTC.

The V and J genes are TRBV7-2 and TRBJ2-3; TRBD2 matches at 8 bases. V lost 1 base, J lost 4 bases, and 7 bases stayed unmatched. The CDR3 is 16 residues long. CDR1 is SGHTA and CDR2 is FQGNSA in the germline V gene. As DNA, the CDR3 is TGTGCCAGCAGCTTAGTGGTGACTAGCGAGTCAGATACGCAGTATTTT. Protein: CASSLVVTSESDTQYF.

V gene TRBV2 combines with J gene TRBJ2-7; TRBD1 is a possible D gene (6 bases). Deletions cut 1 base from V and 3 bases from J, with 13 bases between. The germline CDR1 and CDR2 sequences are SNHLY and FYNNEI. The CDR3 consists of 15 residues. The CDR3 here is CASSEGQAILYEQYF. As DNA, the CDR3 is TGTGCCAGCAGTGAAGGACAGGCGATACTCTACGAGCAGTACTTC.

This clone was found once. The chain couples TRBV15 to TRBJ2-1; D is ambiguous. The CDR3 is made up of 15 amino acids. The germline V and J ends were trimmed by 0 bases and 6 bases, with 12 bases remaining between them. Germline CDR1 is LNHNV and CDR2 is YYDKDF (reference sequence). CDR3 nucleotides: TGTGCCACCAGCAGAGATCGAGGAGCGTTCAATGAGCAGTTCTTC. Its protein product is CATSRDRGAFNEQFF.

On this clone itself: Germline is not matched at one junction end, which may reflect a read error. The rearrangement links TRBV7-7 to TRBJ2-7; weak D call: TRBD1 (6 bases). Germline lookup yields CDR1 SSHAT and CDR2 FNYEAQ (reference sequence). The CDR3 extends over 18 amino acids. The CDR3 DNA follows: TGTGCTAGCAGCTCCTTTAGGGGGAACAGGGTAAGCTCCTACGAGCAGTACTTC. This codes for CASSSFRGNRVSSYEQYF.

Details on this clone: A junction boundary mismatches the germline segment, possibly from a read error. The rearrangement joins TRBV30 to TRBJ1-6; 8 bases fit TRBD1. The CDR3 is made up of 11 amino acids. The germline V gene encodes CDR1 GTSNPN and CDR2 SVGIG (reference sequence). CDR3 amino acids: CAWTKGVRGRF. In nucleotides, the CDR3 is TGTGCCTGGACCAAGGGGGTCAGGGGGCGCTTT.